A selection of T cell receptor beta chains follows, all from one sample in a study of a mutant IDH1 vaccine in newly diagnosed glioma. Assay: immunoSEQ multiplex PCR; the TCRdb copy retains only in-frame clones and omits some. The data show over 50,000 clones, roughly 72% seen once. These receptors' antigens are unknown. This material consisted of PBMCs, taken from a glioma patient whose treatment included an IDH1 peptide vaccine. These receptors were obtained from a woman between 35 and 50 years old with glioma. Some clones in this sample may be carry-over from other donors' samples. Both conserved end residues are part of each CDR3. The D gene is left open where the match is weak. Clone size, where shown, is once, few, many, or a class for clones that have expanded.

>NA|TRBJ2-7|TRBV10-3|14|once
TGTGCCATCAGTGAAGAGGGGTCCCCCCACGAGCAGTACTTC
CAISEEGSPHEQYF
>TRBD1|TRBJ1-5|TRBV6-6|15|NA
TGTGCCAGCAGCACGGACAGGGAGCTCCATCAGCCCCAGCATTTT
CASSTDRELHQPQHF
>NA|TRBJ2-7|TRBV19|14|NA
TGTGCCAGTAGTATGGTGGGGACCACCTACGAGCAGTACTTC
CASSMVGTTYEQYF
>NA|TRBJ2-5|TRBV4-1|16|NA
TGCGCCAGCAGCCAAGAATGGCCTTCGTACCAAGAGACCCAGTACTTC
CASSQEWPSYQETQYF
>TRBD1|TRBJ1-2|TRBV5-4|15|NA
TGTGCCAGCAGCGATCGGACAGGGGGTGGCTATGGCTACACCTTC
CASSDRTGGGYGYTF
>NA|TRBJ2-5|TRBV5-8|13|NA
TGTGCCAGCAGCCACCGAGGAGTTGAGACCCAGTACTTC
CASSHRGVETQYF
>TRBD2|TRBJ2-7|TRBV19|16|NA
TGTGCCAGTAGTAAACGGACTAGCGGGGGTTTGAACGAGCAGTACTTC
CASSKRTSGGLNEQYF
>TRBD2|TRBJ2-3|TRBV10-3|14|NA
TGTGCCATCGCTAGCGGGGGGCTGGTAGATACGCAGTATTTT
CAIASGGLVDTQYF
>NA|TRBJ1-1|TRBV11-3|16|many
TGTGCCAGCAGCTTAGATCGGTCAGGGCAGAACACTGAAGCTTTCTTT
CASSLDRSGQNTEAFF
>NA|TRBJ1-6|TRBV5-6|12|NA
TGTGCCAGCAGCTTGGGCGGTTCACCCCTCCACTTT
CASSLGGSPLHF
>NA|TRBJ1-2|TRBV7-2|15|NA
TGTGCCAGCAGCCGCCGGACTGAAAGAATTTGGGGCTACACCTTC
CASSRRTERIWGYTF
>NA|TRBJ2-5|TRBV6-5|15|NA
TGTGCCAGCAGTCCGGCACAGGGTTATCAAGAGACCCAGTACTTC
CASSPAQGYQETQYF
>NA|TRBJ1-1|TRBV14|13|NA
TGTGCCAGCCGAGGGACGGGTAGTACTGAAGCTTTCTTT
CASRGTGSTEAFF
>NA|TRBJ2-1|TRBV10-3|12|NA
TGTGCCACCCTGGACTCCGACAATGAGCAGTTCTTC
CATLDSDNEQFF
>NA|TRBJ1-6|TRBV6-6|13|NA
TGTGCCAGCAGGACCGGGTCTAATTCACCCCTCCACTTT
CASRTGSNSPLHF
>NA|TRBJ1-5|TRBV27|15|once
TGTGCCAGCAGTTTATACGGCCCCAAGGATCAGCCCCAGCATTTT
CASSLYGPKDQPQHF
>NA|TRBJ1-4|TRBV10-3|14|NA
TGTGCCATCAGCCCGGACCTGGGGGACGAAAAACTGTTTTTT
CAISPDLGDEKLFF
>NA|TRBJ1-6|TRBV7-9|15|NA
TGTGCCAGCAGCTCCGGGAACGCCCTGAATTCACCCCTCCACTTT
CASSSGNALNSPLHF
>TRBD1|TRBJ1-1|TRBV5-1|11|NA
TGCGCCAGCAGCTTACAGGGGGCCGCTTTCTTT
CASSLQGAAFF
>TRBD1|TRBJ1-1|TRBV5-1|16|NA
TGCGCCAGCAGCTTGAGGACAGGAGGTGAGAACACTGAAGCTTTCTTT
CASSLRTGGENTEAFF
>TRBD1|TRBJ1-5|TRBV27|19|NA
TGTGCCAGCAGTAGGGGGACAGGGGCTTCTTCCGGTAGCAATCAGCCCCAGCATTTT
CASSRGTGASSGSNQPQHF
>NA|TRBJ1-6|TRBV7-6|14|NA
TGTGCCAGCAGCTTAGATGCTTATAATTCACCCCTCCACTTT
CASSLDAYNSPLHF
>NA|TRBJ1-2|TRBV9|11|NA
TGTGCCAGCAGAGGTAACTATGGCTACACCTTC
CASRGNYGYTF
>NA|TRBJ2-3|TRBV5-1|15|NA
TGCGCCAGCAGCCTCCAGGGGCCTAGCACAGATACGCAGTATTTT
CASSLQGPSTDTQYF
>NA|TRBJ1-1|TRBV9|15|NA
TGTGCCAGCAGCGGAACCCTGGGGGGGGGCACTGAAGCTTTCTTT
CASSGTLGGGTEAFF
>NA|TRBJ1-2|TRBV27|13|once
TGTGCCAGCAGTTGGGGGAGAAACTATGGCTACACCTTC
CASSWGRNYGYTF
>NA|TRBJ2-5|TRBV7-9|14|NA
TGTGCCAGCAGCCCGGGACTTTCCCAAGAGACCCAGTACTTC
CASSPGLSQETQYF
>NA|TRBJ2-3|TRBV5-1|16|NA
TGCGCCAGCAGCTTGAGGGCAGGTCCCATCACGGATACGCAGTATTTT
CASSLRAGPITDTQYF
>NA|TRBJ2-7|TRBV10-3|12|NA
TGTGCCATCAGACAAACAGCCCTCGAGCAGTACTTC
CAIRQTALEQYF
>NA|TRBJ1-3|TRBV2|15|NA
TGTGCCAGCACACGAGAAGGGGGGGCTGGAAACACCATATATTTT
CASTREGGAGNTIYF
>NA|TRBJ2-2|TRBV30|11|NA
TGTGCCTGGACCCTGGCGGGGGAGCTGTTTTTT
CAWTLAGELFF
>NA|TRBJ2-1|TRBV19|13|NA
TGTGCCAGTAGTAAGAGCTCCTACAATGAGCAGTTCTTC
CASSKSSYNEQFF
>TRBD1|TRBJ1-6|TRBV7-9|14|NA
TGTGCCAGCAGTTCTCAGGGGGGAAATTCACCCCTCCACTTT
CASSSQGGNSPLHF
>NA|TRBJ2-7|TRBV29-1|13|NA
TGCAGCGTTGCTCGGAGCAGCTCCTACGAGCAGTACTTC
CSVARSSSYEQYF
>NA|TRBJ1-4|TRBV5-1|14|NA
TGCGCCAGCAGCTGGGGAGAAACTAATGAAAAACTGTTTTTT
CASSWGETNEKLFF
>NA|TRBJ2-7|TRBV14|12|once
TGTGCCAGCAGCCCCAGGGCCCACGAGCAGTACTTC
CASSPRAHEQYF
>TRBD1|TRBJ1-6|TRBV7-2|15|NA
TGTGCCAGCAGCACAGAGGGACAGGGCAATTCACCCCTCCACTTT
CASSTEGQGNSPLHF
>TRBD2|TRBJ2-3|TRBV6-5|15|once
TGTGCCAGCAGTGCATTAGCGGGGGGGTCAGATACGCAGTATTTT
CASSALAGGSDTQYF
>NA|TRBJ1-1|TRBV19|14|NA
TGTGCCAGTAGTAAACTATCCAGCTACACTGAAGCTTTCTTT
CASSKLSSYTEAFF
>NA|TRBJ1-1|TRBV15|14|medium-sized
TGTGCCACCAGATCCTCTTTAATGAACACTGAAGCTTTCTTT
CATRSSLMNTEAFF
>NA|TRBJ2-7|TRBV7-2|14|once
TGTGCCAGCAGTAGGGGTTCTATTTTCTACGAGCAGTACTTC
CASSRGSIFYEQYF
>NA|TRBJ1-4|TRBV15|15|few
TGTGCCACCAGCAGAGATTACCAGGGCCGAGAAAAACTGTTTTTT
CATSRDYQGREKLFF
>TRBD1|TRBJ1-5|TRBV6-1|14|NA
TGTGCCAGCGATACAAGGGGGCAAGGGCAGCCCCAGCATTTT
CASDTRGQGQPQHF
>NA|TRBJ1-1|TRBV10-3|13|NA
TGTGCCATCACGTGGACCGAGAACACTGAAGCTTTCTTT
CAITWTENTEAFF